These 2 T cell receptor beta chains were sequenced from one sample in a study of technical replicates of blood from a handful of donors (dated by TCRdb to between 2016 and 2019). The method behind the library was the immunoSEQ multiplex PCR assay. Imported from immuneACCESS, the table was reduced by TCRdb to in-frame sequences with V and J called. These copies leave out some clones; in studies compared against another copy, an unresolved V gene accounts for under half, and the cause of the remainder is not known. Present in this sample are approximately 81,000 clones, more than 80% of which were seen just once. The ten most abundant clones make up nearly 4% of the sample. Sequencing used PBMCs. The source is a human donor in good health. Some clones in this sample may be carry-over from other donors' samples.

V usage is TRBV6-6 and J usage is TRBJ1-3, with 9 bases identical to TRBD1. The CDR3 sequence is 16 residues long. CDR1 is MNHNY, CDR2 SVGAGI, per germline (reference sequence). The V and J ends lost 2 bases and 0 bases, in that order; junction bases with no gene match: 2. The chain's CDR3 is CASSYLTGGSGNTIYF. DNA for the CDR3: TGTGCCAGCAGTTACCTGACAGGGGGCTCTGGAAACACCATATATTTT.

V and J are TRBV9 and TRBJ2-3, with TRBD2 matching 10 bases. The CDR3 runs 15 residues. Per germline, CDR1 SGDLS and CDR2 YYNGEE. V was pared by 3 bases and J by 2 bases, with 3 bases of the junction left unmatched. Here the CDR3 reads CASSASGRVTDTQYF. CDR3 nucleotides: TGTGCCAGCAGCGCTAGCGGGAGAGTCACAGATACGCAGTATTTT.